This T cell receptor (beta chain) was identified in a study of cytomegalovirus exposure and HLA in healthy donors. Broader study findings: Earlier analysis yielded a pattern in which most TCR beta V segments were productive about 87% or about 30% of the time.

On this clone: Its matching antigen is unknown.

The PCR contained 60 Vbeta and 13 Jbeta primers. Profiling relied on immunoSEQ multiplex PCR, and the TCRdb table lists in-frame clones only, not all of them. The sample records 150,000 to 180,000 clones, approximately 80% being singletons. The CDR3 is 12 amino acids. Deletions cut 0 bases from V and 7 bases from J, with 3 bases between. Germline V gives CDR1 MNHEY, CDR2 SVGAGI. The V call is TRBV6-5, the J call TRBJ2-2; D is uncertain. The sample consisted of PBMCs. The sequence came from a woman in her thirties or forties in good health and CMV-seropositive. CDR3 nucleotide sequence: TGTGCCAGCAGTTACTCCGGCGGGGAGCTGTTTTTT. This gives the protein CASSYSGGELFF.